This passage covers 4 T cell receptor beta chains from one sample sequenced in a study of CD8+CD57+ T cells in acquired aplastic anemia. Profiling of TCR beta VDJ combinations and CDR3 sequences used genomic DNA as template. In TCRdb, the reads were re-called with MiXCR into one record per CDR3 protein. The sample consists of roughly 250,000 distinct CDR3 sequences, around 82% of them appearing once. Patients selected for sequencing had displayed CD8+CD57+ cell expansion by flow cytometry. The sequenced sample consisted of sorted CD4+, CD8+, or CD8+CD57+ T cells (not recorded which) from PBMCs. The receptors were sampled from a human donor with aplastic anemia.

As regards this clonotype: Its ends do not fully match the called genes, so a read error is possible. The rearrangement uses TRBV7-8 and TRBJ2-7, with a weak D call TRBD2 (6 bases). Germline lookup yields CDR1 SGHVS and CDR2 FQNEAQ. CDR3 length: 14 residues. CDR3 DNA sequence: TGCGCCAGCAGCTTAGCGGTTTGGCGCCAGGCGCAGTACTTC. Translation gives CASSLAVWRQAQYF.

This clonotype was picked up a small number of times. The gene calls are TRBV11-2 and TRBJ2-1; 7 bases line up with TRBD2. The CDR3 is 16 residues long. In germline, CDR1 is SGHAT, CDR2 FQNNGV. The V gene end was trimmed by 3 bases and the J gene end by 8 bases; junction bases not matched to a gene: 13. CDR3 residues: CASSLQRDGGSDEQFF. Here the CDR3 DNA reads TGTGCCAGCAGCTTGCAAAGGGACGGGGGGAGCGATGAGCAGTTCTTC.

The V gene is TRBV13, the J gene TRBJ2-5; 14 nucleotides align to TRBD2. With 0 bases clipped from V and 5 bases from J, the junction kept 11 bases outside the gene matches. This CDR3 has 19 amino acids. Germline CDR1 reads PRHDT; CDR2 reads FYEKMQ (reference sequence). CDR3 in DNA: TGTGCCAGCAGCTTAGGCGGTTTGACTAGCGGGGGGGCGCAGGAGACCCAGTACTTC. Protein: CASSLGGLTSGGAQETQYF.

In nucleotides, the CDR3 is TGTGCCAGCAGCTTAGCAGGGGGCGCCGACTATGGCTTCCTGACTTTC. This codes for CASSLAGGADYGFLTF. The J gene is TRBJ2-6, the V gene TRBV7-2; 7 bases map to TRBD1. The CDR3 extends over 16 amino acids. The germline gives CDR1 SGHTA, CDR2 FQGNSA. Germline trimming cut 0 bases from V and 14 bases from J; bases unmatched to any gene: 13.